This T cell receptor beta chain was retrieved from a study of T-cell reconstitution after alpha-beta-depleted transplantation in children. The study, taken as a whole, reports: Day-60 TCRbeta diversity that was high in some patients was derived from surviving recipient T cells and thymic progenitors. Reportedly, roughly two months post-transplant, alpha-beta T cells arose from several hundred expanded graft clones. Counts and diversity of T cells one year after transplant came mostly from newly produced T cells.

Germline V gives CDR1 SGHRS, CDR2 YFSETQ. The CDR3 extends over 14 amino acids. The germline V and J ends were trimmed by 2 bases and 5 bases, with 13 bases remaining between them. TCRbeta library preparation incorporated unique molecular identifiers. TCRdb called the PCR reads again in MiXCR, with one record for every CDR3 protein. Of 220,000 or so distinct CDR3 sequences listed, 7.5% to 9.5% are singletons. There are many counts of this clonotype. Its antigen remains unknown. The receptor was derived from a male patient between 5 and 17 years old who had a stem cell transplant for acute lymphoblastic leukemia, so the T cells may come from the graft donor. Here the sequenced sample was PBMCs, mostly from graft donor cells, taken 180 days after TCRalphabeta/CD19-depleted stem cell transplant. V gene TRBV5-1 combines with J gene TRBJ1-1, with D perhaps matching TRBD1 (5 bases). CDR3: CASSLGPRGTEAFF. CDR3 DNA sequence: TGCGCCAGCAGCTTAGGACCCCGGGGGACTGAAGCTTTCTTT. Combining the CDR3 with reference TRBV5-1 and TRBJ1-1 gives the whole variable domain KAGVTQTPRYLIKTRGQQVTLSCSPISGHRSVSWYQQTPGQGLQFLFEYFSETQRNKGNFPGRFSGRQFSNSRSEMNVSTLELGDSALYLCASSLGPRGTEAFFGQGTRLTVV.